These 27 T cell receptor beta chains came from one sample sequenced in a study of cytomegalovirus exposure and HLA in healthy donors. The PCR had 60 Vbeta and 13 Jbeta primers. TCRdb's copy holds only in-frame clones and misses some; the assay was immunoSEQ multiplex PCR. This table has fewer than 200,000 clones, about 90% appearing once. Input material: PBMCs. These receptors came from a girl less than two years old in good health and CMV-seronegative.

The chain is built from TRBV4-3 and TRBJ2-7; a weak D match, TRBD1 (6 bases). The V and J ends lost 1 base and 5 bases respectively, with 18 bases between them. Germline lookup yields CDR1 LGHNA and CDR2 YSLEER. This CDR3 is built from 16 residues. The CDR3 here is CASSQGLGHQGDEQYF. The CDR3 DNA sequence: TGCGCCAGCAGCCAAGGGCTGGGACACCAAGGGGACGAGCAGTACTTC.

The J gene is TRBJ1-3, the V gene TRBV9; TRBD1 matches 8 bases. The CDR3 has 16 amino acids. The germline CDR1 and CDR2 sequences are SGDLS and YYNGEE. With 0 bases clipped from V and 2 bases from J, the junction kept 4 bases outside the gene matches. CDR3 DNA sequence: TGTGCCAGCAGCGTAGGGGGACAGGTTGCTGGAAACACCATATATTTT. Its protein product is CASSVGGQVAGNTIYF.

The chain joins TRBV7-8 to TRBJ1-2; the match to TRBD1 covers 7 bases. CDR1 is SGHVS, CDR2 FQNEAQ, per germline. V trimming: 1 base; J trimming: 4 bases; junction bases outside the gene matches: 15. The CDR3 extends over 18 amino acids. The CDR3 DNA is TGTGCCAGCAGCTTAGGTCGGACAGGTCTCATAGCCCCCTATGGCTACACCTTC. Amino acids: CASSLGRTGLIAPYGYTF.

The chain couples TRBV9 to TRBJ2-5; 8 nucleotides agree with TRBD2. CDR1 is SGDLS and CDR2 is YYNGEE in the germline V gene. The CDR3 is 16 residues long. V was pared by 0 bases and J by 5 bases, with 9 bases of the junction left unmatched. The CDR3 coding sequence is TGTGCCAGCAGCGTAGAAGCGGGAGTGGCGTGGGAGACCCAGTACTTC. It codes for CASSVEAGVAWETQYF.

This chain links TRBV2 with TRBJ1-1; no reliable D call. CDR1 is SNHLY and CDR2 is FYNNEI in the germline V gene. Trimming took off 5 bases at V and 5 bases at J, with 9 bases between the two ends. The CDR3 sequence is 12 residues long. The CDR3 DNA follows: TGTGCCAGCAGTCCAGCGCATACTGAAGCTTTCTTT. Its translation: CASSPAHTEAFF.

The chain has TRBV4-3 and TRBJ2-2; D gene uncertain. Per the germline V gene, CDR1 is LGHNA and CDR2 is YSLEER. This CDR3 contains 15 residues. Trimming took 3 bases from V and 8 from J, leaving 16 bases between them. The CDR3 spells CASSQVTQNRGELFF. The CDR3 DNA follows: TGCGCCAGCAGCCAGGTGACACAGAATCGGGGGGAGCTGTTTTTT.

The V gene is TRBV5-3, the J gene TRBJ2-5; 7 nucleotides match TRBD2. TRBV5-3 is an ORF, with its function uncertain. The CDR3 sequence is 13 residues long. The trim removed 6 bases at V and 4 bases at J, leaving 6 bases unmatched. CDR3 sequence: CARTRREGETQYF. The CDR3 DNA reads as TGTGCCAGAACGAGGAGGGAGGGAGAGACCCAGTACTTC.

V is TRBV18 and J is TRBJ2-7; 9 bases align to TRBD2. Trimming removed 2 bases from V and 4 bases from J; junction bases left unmatched: 3. Per the germline V gene, CDR1 is KGHSH and CDR2 is LQKENI. The CDR3 totals 14 residues. CDR3 in DNA: TGTGCCAGCTCACCAAGTGCGGGGGGGTACGAGCAGTACTTC. It translates to CASSPSAGGYEQYF.

The CDR3 is CASHRDGQPQHF. The CDR3 nucleotides are TGTGCCAGCCACAGGGACGGGCAGCCCCAGCATTTT. This rearrangement joins TRBV5-4 to TRBJ1-5, with TRBD1 as a possible D gene (6 bases). Germline values: CDR1 SGHNT, CDR2 YYREEE (reference sequence). The CDR3 consists of 12 residues. Trimming shortened V by 7 bases and J by 7 bases, and 12 bases separated the two germline ends.

The chain links TRBV7-8 to TRBJ1-5; no clear D. This CDR3 comprises 13 residues. Germline CDR1 and CDR2: SGHVS and FQNEAQ. Trimming removed 2 bases at V and 7 bases at J, with 9 bases between. CDR3 loop: CASSLSGIQPQHF. The CDR3 DNA sequence: TGTGCCAGCAGCTTATCCGGGATCCAGCCCCAGCATTTT.

The rearrangement uses TRBV19 and TRBJ2-1; maybe TRBD2 (6 bases). The V end was cut by 9 bases, the J end by 7 bases, with 13 bases between. The CDR3 has 12 amino acids. Germline V gene sequence: CDR1 LNHDA, CDR2 SQIVND (reference sequence). Here the CDR3 DNA reads TGTGCCAGAGTCTCGAGCGGGAATGAGCAGTTCTTC. Residues: CARVSSGNEQFF. Combining the CDR3 with reference TRBV19 and TRBJ2-1 gives the whole variable domain DGGITQSPKYLFRKEGQNVTLSCEQNLNHDAMYWYRQDPGQGLRLIYYSQIVNDFQKGDIAEGYSVSREKKESFPLTVTSAQKNPTAFYLCARVSSGNEQFFGPGTRLTVL.

This clone was seen once. The chain combines TRBV4-3 with TRBJ2-5; weak D call: TRBD1 (6 bases). Germline V gene sequence: CDR1 LGHNA, CDR2 YSLEER. The CDR3 has 17 amino acids. V lost 0 bases and J lost 5, with 19 bases in between. The CDR3 DNA is TGCGCCAGCAGCCAAGAACCACCGGGACACAAGTCGGAGACCCAGTACTTC. It specifies CASSQEPPGHKSETQYF.

The chain carries TRBV6-5 and TRBJ1-1, with no clear D. This CDR3 is built from 14 residues. Trimming took off 5 bases at V and 0 bases at J, with 10 bases between the two ends. The germline CDR1 and CDR2 sequences are MNHEY and SVGAGI. CDR3 in amino acids: CASSPNSMNTEAFF. In nucleotides, the CDR3 is TGTGCCAGCAGTCCAAACAGTATGAACACTGAAGCTTTCTTT.

This clone was picked up one time. V is TRBV5-4 and J is TRBJ2-7; 12 positions match TRBD1. J lost 6 bases, V lost 5 bases, and 9 bases had no gene match. The CDR3 runs 15 residues. Germline V gene sequence: CDR1 SGHNT, CDR2 YYREEE (reference sequence). The CDR3 region is CASSRGGQGATEQYF. The DNA of the CDR3 is TGTGCCAGCAGTAGGGGGGGACAGGGGGCCACCGAGCAGTACTTC.

This chain joins TRBV5-1 and TRBJ1-2, with a weak D call TRBD1 (6 bases). This CDR3 region has 16 residues. V was shortened by 4 bases and J by 3 bases, with 19 bases between the two germline ends. CDR1 and CDR2 from the germline V gene are SGHRS and YFSETQ. In DNA, the CDR3 is TGCGCCAGCAGCCGACAGGACGACCCAGGGGACTATGGCTACACCTTC. It encodes CASSRQDDPGDYGYTF.

This chain uses TRBV27 with TRBJ1-2; D is perhaps TRBD1 (5 bases). The CDR3 totals 12 residues. V dropped 5 bases and J dropped 6 bases, with 10 bases sitting between them. Germline loops: CDR1 MNHEY, CDR2 SMNVEV (reference sequence). The CDR3 loop is CASSTRGNGYTF. CDR3 coding DNA: TGTGCCAGCAGTACCCGGGGGAATGGCTACACCTTC.

The J gene is TRBJ2-3, the V gene TRBV30; 9 nucleotides line up with TRBD2. V trimming: 2 bases; J trimming: 1 base; junction bases outside the gene matches: 4. The CDR3 is 15 residues long. Per germline, CDR1 GTSNPN and CDR2 SVGIG (reference sequence). In nucleotides, the CDR3 is TGTGCCTGGAGTATAGTAGCGGGGGGCACAGATACGCAGTATTTT. Translating it yields CAWSIVAGGTDTQYF.

The V and J genes are TRBV5-1 and TRBJ2-7; D uncertain. The CDR3 sequence is 12 residues long. Trimming stripped 4 bases from V and 2 bases from J, with 7 bases between. Germline CDR1 and CDR2: SGHRS and YFSETQ. DNA for the CDR3: TGCGCCAGCAGCCCAGAAGCCTACGAGCAGTACTTC. Protein product: CASSPEAYEQYF.

This clone was seen a few times. This chain uses TRBV4-2 with TRBJ1-2, with 12 nucleotides matching TRBD1. The J segment lost 6 bases and the V segment lost 1 base, leaving 0 bases of the junction unmatched. The germline V gene encodes CDR1 LGHNA and CDR2 YNFKEQ. The CDR3 has 14 amino acids. CDR3 protein: CASSQGDRGHGYTF. In nucleotides, the CDR3 is TGTGCCAGCAGCCAAGGGGACAGGGGGCATGGCTACACCTTC.

The genes are TRBV6-5 and TRBJ2-1; 10 bases map to TRBD2. V lost 6 bases, J lost 5 bases, and 7 bases stayed unmatched. This CDR3 is 15 amino acids long. The germline CDR1 and CDR2 sequences are MNHEY and SVGAGI. This CDR3 is CASSYTSGVNNEQFF. The CDR3 DNA follows: TGTGCCAGCAGCTATACTAGCGGGGTAAACAATGAGCAGTTCTTC.

V usage is TRBV25-1 and J usage is TRBJ1-4, with D hard to call. Trimming removed 1 base from V and 3 bases from J, with 9 bases in between. The V gene's germline CDR1 is MGHDK and CDR2 SYGVNS. CDR3 length: 15 amino acids. DNA for the CDR3: TGTGCCAGCAGTGAATCACACAGACCTAATGAAAAACTGTTTTTT. The encoded protein is CASSESHRPNEKLFF.

The chain recombines TRBV27 with TRBJ2-1; 7 positions match TRBD1. This CDR3 contains 14 residues. V lost 9 bases and J lost 2; bases outside the gene matches: 7. Per germline, CDR1 MNHEY and CDR2 SMNVEV (reference sequence). The CDR3 region is CASHLTGTYNEQFF. The CDR3 coding sequence is TGTGCCAGTCACTTGACAGGGACCTACAATGAGCAGTTCTTC.

V is TRBV13 and J is TRBJ2-5, with 11 bases fitting TRBD2. J gave up 2 bases and V 5 bases, and 10 bases lay outside the gene matches. From germline, CDR1 is PRHDT and CDR2 FYEKMQ (reference sequence). CDR3 length equals 17 residues. CDR3 coding DNA: TGTGCCAGCAGCACCCGGGGACTAGCGGAACCTCAAGAGACCCAGTACTTC. Translating it yields CASSTRGLAEPQETQYF.

The rearrangement links TRBV30 to TRBJ2-3; 9 nucleotides agree with TRBD2. Germline CDR1 is GTSNPN and CDR2 is SVGIG (reference sequence). V gave up 5 bases and J gave up 0 bases; unmatched junction bases: 9. The CDR3 sequence is 16 residues long. The CDR3 region has the DNA TGTGCCTGGGGGGGCGGGAGGGCCAGAAGCACAGATACGCAGTATTTT. Its protein product is CAWGGGRARSTDTQYF.

The chain couples TRBV4-1 to TRBJ2-7; maybe TRBD2 (6 bases). Trimming cost V 0 bases and J 2 bases, with 11 bases left between them. Looked up from germline, CDR1 is MGHRA and CDR2 is YSYEKL. The CDR3 loop spans 15 amino acids. This chain's CDR3 is CASSQEIAATYEQYF. CDR3 DNA: TGCGCCAGCAGCCAAGAAATAGCGGCCACCTACGAGCAGTACTTC.

The chain employs TRBV5-1 and TRBJ2-5, with TRBD1 identical over 8 bases. The CDR3 is 15 residues long. V lost 0 bases to trimming and J lost 1 base; unmatched junction nucleotides: 2. CDR1 and CDR2 from the germline V gene are SGHRS and YFSETQ. The CDR3 loop reads CASSLGDRIQETQYF. CDR3 DNA: TGCGCCAGCAGCTTGGGGGACAGGATCCAAGAGACCCAGTACTTC.

The V call is TRBV2, the J call TRBJ1-5; D ambiguous. Germline values: CDR1 SNHLY, CDR2 FYNNEI. The CDR3 consists of 15 residues. V gave up 3 bases and J gave up 1 base, with 10 bases separating them. The CDR3 nucleotides are TGTGCCAGCAGTGACTCAGTTACCAGCAATCAGCCCCAGCATTTT. It specifies CASSDSVTSNQPQHF.